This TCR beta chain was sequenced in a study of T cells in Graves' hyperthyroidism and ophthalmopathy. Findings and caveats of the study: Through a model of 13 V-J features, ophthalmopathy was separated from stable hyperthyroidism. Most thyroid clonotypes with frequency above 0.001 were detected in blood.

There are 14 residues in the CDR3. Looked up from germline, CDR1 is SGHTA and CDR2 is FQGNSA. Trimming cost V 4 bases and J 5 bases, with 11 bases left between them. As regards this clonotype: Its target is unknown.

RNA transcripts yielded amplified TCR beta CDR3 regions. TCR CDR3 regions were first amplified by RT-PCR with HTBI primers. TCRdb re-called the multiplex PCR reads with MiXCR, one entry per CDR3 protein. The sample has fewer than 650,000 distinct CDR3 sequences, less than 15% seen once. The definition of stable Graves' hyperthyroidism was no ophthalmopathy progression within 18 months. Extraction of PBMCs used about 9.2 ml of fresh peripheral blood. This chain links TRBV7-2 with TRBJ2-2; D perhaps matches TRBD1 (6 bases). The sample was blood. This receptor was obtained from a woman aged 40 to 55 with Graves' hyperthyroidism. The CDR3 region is CASSYRVWTGELFF. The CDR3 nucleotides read TGTGCCAGCAGCTACAGGGTATGGACCGGGGAGCTGTTTTTT.